The 27 T cell receptor beta chains reported below all come from one sample, sequenced in a study of T cells in Graves' hyperthyroidism and ophthalmopathy. Template material for amplifying TCR beta CDR3 regions consisted of RNA transcripts. First-round RT-PCR targeting the TCR CDR3 was performed with the HTBI primer set. One entry per CDR3 protein results from TCRdb running MiXCR on the multiplex PCR reads. The table includes hundreds of thousands of distinct CDR3 sequences, around 38% detected once. The sequencing input was blood. Receptors were obtained from a man aged 18 to 29 with Graves' hyperthyroidism.

This clonotype was observed a handful of times. The chain is built from TRBV4-3 and TRBJ2-2; D gene unclear. Trimming stripped 7 bases from V and 0 bases from J, with 3 bases between. The CDR3 spans 12 residues. CDR1 LGHNA and CDR2 YSLEER come from the germline V gene. CDR3 sequence (DNA): TGCGCCAGCATGCCGAACACCGGGGAGCTGTTTTTT. Its translation is CASMPNTGELFF.

This clonotype occurred many times. The V call is TRBV25-1, the J call TRBJ2-7; 10 positions match TRBD2. Germline CDR1 MGHDK, CDR2 SYGVNS. V shed 1 base, J shed 2 bases, and the junction held 2 bases outside the gene matches. There are 15 residues in the CDR3. This CDR3 is CASSEWTSGPYEQYF. CDR3 sequence (DNA): TGTGCCAGCAGTGAATGGACTAGCGGCCCCTACGAGCAGTACTTC.

This clonotype was seen repeatedly, ten times or more. This rearrangement joins TRBV15 to TRBJ2-7; D possibly corresponds to TRBD1 (6 bases). Germline V gene lookup returns CDR1 LNHNV and CDR2 YYDKDF (reference sequence). V gave up 1 base and J gave up 2 bases, with 12 bases separating them. The CDR3 has 15 amino acids. The CDR3 nucleotides read TGTGCCACCAGCAGAGTCAGACAGGCTACCTACGAGCAGTACTTC. Translated: CATSRVRQATYEQYF.

The sample holds a few counts of this clonotype. The gene calls are TRBV6-1 and TRBJ1-1; 10 bases are shared with TRBD1. Germline V gene lookup returns CDR1 MNHNS and CDR2 SASEGT. This CDR3 is 16 amino acids long. J was trimmed by 1 base and V by 6 bases; bases with no gene match: 8. The CDR3 region has the DNA TGTGCCAGCAGCCATTCACGACAGGGGGCGAACACTGAAGCTTTCTTT. It translates to CASSHSRQGANTEAFF.

Note on this clonotype: One end of the junction does not line up with germline, which may come from a read error. The J gene is TRBJ2-2, the V gene TRBV7-2; 14 bases match TRBD2. CDR1 SGHTA and CDR2 FQGNSA come from the germline V gene. The CDR3 has 17 residues. The CDR3 loop reads CASSQGLAGVNTGELFF. CDR3 DNA: TGCGCCAGCAGCCAGGGACTAGCGGGAGTGAACACCGGGGAGCTGTTTTTT.

This clonotype was recorded many times. This chain uses TRBV29-1 with TRBJ1-5, with D hard to call. Between the trimmed V and J ends, which lost 4 bases and 3 bases, there was a span of 19 bases. The CDR3 covers 16 residues. Germline V gives CDR1 SQVTM, CDR2 ANQGSEA. The CDR3, as DNA: TGCAGCGTTGTATTGGGATGGGGTGTGGACAATCAGCCCCAGCATTTT. It translates to CSVVLGWGVDNQPQHF.

The genes are TRBV29-1 and TRBJ1-5; D is uncertain. The ends were cut back, 4 bases at V and 5 bases at J, with 30 bases in the middle. The CDR3 is made up of 19 amino acids. CDR1 and CDR2 from the germline V gene are SQVTM and ANQGSEA. The CDR3 here is CSVVGDGGLGQDKHQPQHF. CDR3 in DNA: TGCAGCGTTGTGGGCGACGGAGGGTTGGGTCAGGATAAACATCAGCCCCAGCATTTT. Together with reference TRBV29-1 and TRBJ1-5, the CDR3 gives the full variable domain: SAVISQKPSRDICQRGTSLTIQCQVDSQVTMMFWYRQQPGQSLTLIATANQGSEATYESGFVIDKFPISRPNLTFSTLTVSNMSPEDSSIYLCSVVGDGGLGQDKHQPQHFGDGTRLSIL.

This clonotype has just one count. A junction boundary mismatches the germline segment, possibly from a read error. The rearrangement links TRBV10-3 to TRBJ1-5; no reliable D call. The CDR3 totals 14 residues. Germline V gene lookup returns CDR1 ENHRY and CDR2 SYGVKD. The chain's CDR3 is CASSYSSTSNPQHF. DNA for the CDR3: TGTGCCAGCAGTTACTCTTCCACCAGCAATCCCCAGCATTTT.

The rearrangement uses TRBV7-8 and TRBJ2-5; tentatively, D is TRBD1 (7 bases). V was pared by 5 bases and J by 8 bases, with 12 bases between. The CDR3 totals 12 residues. Germline CDR1 SGHVS, CDR2 FQNEAQ. CDR3 DNA sequence: TGTGCCAGCAGCACAGGAGGGGGCACCCAGTACTTC. As protein: CASSTGGGTQYF.

The table lists this clonotype with many counts. The V and J genes are TRBV6-5 and TRBJ1-2; D is perhaps TRBD1 (6 bases). CDR3 size: 13 residues. V was pared by 3 bases and J by 3 bases, with 8 bases between. Germline values: CDR1 MNHEY, CDR2 SVGAGI. In nucleotides, the CDR3 is TGTGCCAGCAGTTATGCAGGGGACTATGGCTACACCTTC. It translates to CASSYAGDYGYTF.

This clonotype was picked up a small number of times. The V call is TRBV20-1, the J call TRBJ2-7, with D possibly being TRBD1 or TRBD2 (5 bases each). Germline V lookup: CDR1 DFQATT, CDR2 SNEGSKA (reference sequence). The CDR3 runs to 12 residues. V lost 6 bases to trimming and J lost 3 bases, with 12 bases between them. The CDR3 here is CSAIGTNYEQYF. Here the CDR3 DNA reads TGCAGTGCGATCGGGACGAACTACGAGCAGTACTTC.

The V call is TRBV10-3, the J call TRBJ1-1; 11 bases are shared with TRBD1. Losses at the gene ends were 0 bases for V and 3 bases for J; bases not matched to a gene: 3. There are 16 residues in the CDR3. In germline, CDR1 is ENHRY, CDR2 SYGVKD. The chain's CDR3 is CAISESRGQGDTEAFF. The CDR3 nucleotides are TGTGCCATCAGTGAGTCGAGGGGACAGGGGGACACTGAAGCTTTCTTT.

This clonotype was seen a handful of times. The chain links TRBV2 to TRBJ2-7; a weak D match, TRBD2 (7 bases). V was pared by 6 bases and J by 3 bases, with 15 bases between. Germline V gives CDR1 SNHLY, CDR2 FYNNEI. CDR3 size: 14 residues. The DNA for the CDR3 is TGTGCCAGCAGCCAAACCGGGGGGCACTACGAGCAGTACTTC. This translates into CASSQTGGHYEQYF.

To note about this clonotype: One end of the junction varies from germline; a read error may be responsible. This chain joins TRBV20-1 and TRBJ2-5, with D possibly TRBD1 on 6 matching bases. Germline CDR1 and CDR2: DFQATT and SNEGSKA (reference sequence). This CDR3 comprises 12 residues. The CDR3 DNA reads as TGCAGTGCTAGACGAGGGGGAGAGGCCCAGTACTTC. It translates to CSARRGGEAQYF.

Remarks on this clonotype: One end of the junction varies from germline; a read error may be responsible. The chain couples TRBV29-1 to TRBJ2-7; D not certain. From germline, CDR1 is SQVTM and CDR2 ANQGSEA. This CDR3 has 12 amino acids. CDR3 sequence: CAWARTSYEQYF. Written as DNA, the CDR3 is TGTGCCTGGGCCCGAACTTCCTACGAGCAGTACTTC.

Points on this clonotype: Mismatch with germline at one junction end may stem from a read error. V gene TRBV6-5 combines with J gene TRBJ2-2, with TRBD2 as a possible D gene (6 bases). Looked up from germline, CDR1 is MNHEY and CDR2 is SVGAGI. The CDR3 totals 15 residues. CDR3 region: CASSSQPANTGGLFF. The DNA for the CDR3 is TGTGCCAGCAGTAGTCAGCCGGCGAACACCGGGGGGCTGTTTTTT.

This clonotype was seen more than once but under ten times. The chain carries TRBV9 and TRBJ1-1; D not certain. The germline gives CDR1 SGDLS, CDR2 YYNGEE. Trimming cost V 0 bases and J 4 bases, with 10 bases left between them. The CDR3 is 14 amino acids. The CDR3 loop is CASSVGQRATEAFF. CDR3 nucleotides: TGTGCCAGCAGCGTAGGCCAGAGGGCCACTGAAGCTTTCTTT.

V and J are TRBV24-1 and TRBJ2-7; the match to TRBD2 covers 10 bases. This CDR3 has 12 amino acids. Germline V gene sequence: CDR1 KGHDR, CDR2 SFDVKD. The trim removed 11 bases at V and 5 bases at J, leaving 5 bases unmatched. CDR3 nucleotide sequence: TGTGCCAGCAGAACTAGCGGGGACGAGCAGTACTTC. Translated, it gives CASRTSGDEQYF.

This clonotype has a count of ten or more. In DNA form, the CDR3 reads TGCAGCGTTGAAGATCGGATTTCCGGGGAGCTGTTTTTT. Protein product: CSVEDRISGELFF. The chain has TRBV29-1 and TRBJ2-2; D gene uncertain. CDR3 length: 13 residues. Trimming cost V 0 bases and J 6 bases, with 8 bases left between them. CDR1 and CDR2 from the germline V gene are SQVTM and ANQGSEA.

V is TRBV4-3 and J is TRBJ1-5, with TRBD1 as a possible D gene (5 bases). The V gene lost 1 base and the J gene lost 9 bases, with 13 bases spanning the gap. CDR1 is LGHNA, CDR2 YSLEER, per germline. The CDR3 covers 14 residues. The CDR3 loop reads CASSQAGGVWPQHF. The CDR3 region has the DNA TGCGCCAGCAGCCAAGCCGGGGGGGTTTGGCCCCAGCATTTT.

CDR3: CASSPWTGIATNEKLFF. For the CDR3, the DNA is TGTGCCAGCAGCCCATGGACAGGGATTGCAACTAATGAAAAACTGTTTTTT. This chain joins TRBV9 and TRBJ1-4; 8 bases agree with TRBD1. The CDR3 totals 17 residues. Germline loops: CDR1 SGDLS, CDR2 YYNGEE. Trimming cost V 4 bases and J 0 bases; bases outside gene matches: 8.

This chain links TRBV24-1 with TRBJ2-2; TRBD1 matches at 8 bases. This CDR3 is built from 17 residues. CDR1 and CDR2 from the germline V gene are KGHDR and SFDVKD. Trimming removed 1 base from V and 6 bases from J; junction bases left unmatched: 9. CDR3 protein: CATSDFNRDRMSGELFF. CDR3 bases: TGTGCCACCAGTGATTTTAACCGGGACAGGATGTCCGGGGAGCTGTTTTTT.

This clonotype showed up just a few times. The chain combines TRBV12-3 or TRBV12-4 with TRBJ1-1; TRBD1 is a possible D gene (6 bases). Trimming pared 5 bases from V and 7 bases from J, leaving 14 bases between. The CDR3 has 13 amino acids. The CDR3 is CASSIGRTDEAFF. CDR3 DNA sequence: TGTGCCAGCAGTATCGGACGGACAGATGAAGCTTTCTTT.

As to this clonotype: This may be a read error: a much more frequent sequence differs by one nucleotide. The chain combines TRBV29-1 with TRBJ2-7; TRBD2 is a possible D gene (6 bases). CDR3 length: 14 amino acids. In germline, CDR1 is SQVTM, CDR2 ANQGSEA. CDR3 sequence: CSVVWEDTLYGQYF. The CDR3, as DNA: TGCAGCGTTGTTTGGGAGGACACCCTCTACGGGCAGTACTTC.

This clonotype appeared a few times. The chain is built from TRBV2 and TRBJ2-7, with TRBD1 as a possible D gene (5 bases). Germline-derived CDR1 and CDR2 are SNHLY and FYNNEI. The CDR3 consists of 15 residues. The V end was cut by 11 bases, the J end by 7 bases, with 27 bases between. CDR3 protein: CAVHPRDNLRMEQYF. The CDR3, as DNA: TGTGCCGTCCACCCCAGGGATAATCTGAGGATGGAGCAGTACTTC.

This clonotype turned up a few times. V usage is TRBV3-1 and J usage is TRBJ2-5; D gene ambiguous. The V gene's germline CDR1 is LGHDT and CDR2 YNNKEL (reference sequence). Trimming removed 2 bases at V and 6 bases at J, with 13 bases between. This CDR3 has 14 residues. CDR3 loop: CASSQSRPSKTQYF. The CDR3 DNA sequence: TGTGCCAGCAGCCAATCTCGACCTTCCAAGACCCAGTACTTC.

The sample holds many counts of this clonotype. The genes are TRBV9 and TRBJ1-1; D uncertain. The CDR3 extends over 14 amino acids. V was shortened by 2 bases and J by 4 bases, with 12 bases between the two germline ends. Germline-derived CDR1 and CDR2 are SGDLS and YYNGEE. For the CDR3, the DNA is TGTGCCAGCAGCGTGGATGCCGAGGGCACTGAAGCTTTCTTT. This encodes CASSVDAEGTEAFF.